The 19 T cell receptor beta chains in this list originate from one sample, sequenced in a study of blood T cell repertoires in COVID-19. Using immunoSEQ multiplex PCR, the repertoire was profiled, and TCRdb retains in-frame clones only, with some absent. The repertoire holds about 480,000 clones, with 85% to 90% as singletons. The source material was PBMCs or T cells enriched from blood (not recorded which). The receptors were sampled from a woman between 40 and 55 years old who had recovered from COVID-19.

The chain joins TRBV18 to TRBJ1-1; D possibly corresponds to TRBD1 (5 bases). V lost 3 bases and J lost 3, with 11 bases in between. Germline lookup yields CDR1 KGHSH and CDR2 LQKENI. The CDR3 is 14 residues long. CDR3 DNA sequence: TGTGCCAGCTCACCCGGGACTTACGACACTGAAGCTTTCTTT. Translating it yields CASSPGTYDTEAFF. The full variable domain, completed using reference TRBV18 and TRBJ1-1, is NAGVMQNPRHLVRRRGQEARLRCSPMKGHSHVYWYRQLPEEGLKFMVYLQKENIIDESGMPKERFSAEFPKEGPSILRIQQVVRGDSAAYFCASSPGTYDTEAFFGQGTRLTVV.

This clone was counted a few times. The rearrangement uses TRBV12-5 and TRBJ2-1, with D possibly TRBD2 on 6 matching bases. V dropped 0 bases and J dropped 9 bases, with 6 bases sitting between them. CDR3 length equals 12 residues. Germline V gene data show CDR1 as LGHNT and CDR2 as FRNRAP. The CDR3 spells CASGLVLAEQFF. In DNA form, the CDR3 reads TGTGCTAGTGGTTTGGTACTAGCTGAGCAGTTCTTC.

In regard to this clone: The identical CDR3 is also encoded by other nucleotide sequences in the sample. As DNA, the CDR3 is TGCGCCAGCAGCTTGTCGGTGGATCAGCCCCAGCATTTT. Translation: CASSLSVDQPQHF. V and J are TRBV5-1 and TRBJ1-5, with D hard to call. Trimming stripped 1 base from V and 5 bases from J, with 7 bases between. This CDR3 contains 13 residues. Germline V CDR1 and CDR2: SGHRS, YFSETQ.

The chain employs TRBV9 and TRBJ2-2; 9 bases match TRBD1. The germline gives CDR1 SGDLS, CDR2 YYNGEE. CDR3 length equals 16 residues. V lost 2 bases and J lost 6; bases outside the gene matches: 8. The CDR3 is CASSVTGTGSAGELFF. The DNA of the CDR3 is TGTGCCAGCAGCGTGACAGGGACAGGGAGCGCCGGGGAGCTGTTTTTT.

V usage is TRBV5-4 and J usage is TRBJ1-1, with TRBD1 identical over 7 bases. There are 16 residues in the CDR3. V lost 4 bases and J lost 1; bases outside the gene matches: 10. From germline, CDR1 is SGHNT and CDR2 YYREEE (reference sequence). The CDR3: CASSDGQATGNTEAFF. The CDR3 nucleotides are TGTGCCAGCAGCGACGGACAGGCCACGGGGAACACTGAAGCTTTCTTT.

This chain uses TRBV4-2 with TRBJ2-7; D may be TRBD2 (5 bases). This CDR3 is 13 amino acids long. The V end was cut by 1 base, the J end by 5 bases, with 9 bases between. Germline V gene sequence: CDR1 LGHNA, CDR2 YNFKEQ. CDR3 sequence: CASSQALGNEQYF. The CDR3 nucleotides read TGTGCCAGCAGCCAAGCACTCGGGAACGAGCAGTACTTC.

This chain's CDR3 is CASTKGGLYTEAFF. For the CDR3, the DNA is TGTGCCAGCACAAAGGGAGGCCTTTACACTGAAGCTTTCTTT. This chain joins TRBV6-5 and TRBJ1-1; no clear D gene. This CDR3 is built from 14 residues. Germline V gene data show CDR1 as MNHEY and CDR2 as SVGAGI. V shed 7 bases and J shed 3 bases, with 15 bases lying between them.

The rearrangement links TRBV7-2 to TRBJ2-5; a weak D match, TRBD2 (5 bases). The CDR3 is 15 residues long. The germline V and J ends were trimmed by 4 bases and 5 bases, with 17 bases remaining between them. The germline V gene encodes CDR1 SGHTA and CDR2 FQGNSA. DNA for the CDR3: TGTGCCAGCAGCTCAACGGTCCTCAGAGGGGAGACCCAGTACTTC. It specifies CASSSTVLRGETQYF.

This clone was picked up one time. This chain links TRBV29-1 with TRBJ2-1; TRBD2 matches 14 bases. Per the germline V gene, CDR1 is SQVTM and CDR2 is ANQGSEA. Trimming removed 5 bases from V and 1 base from J; junction bases left unmatched: 10. CDR3 length equals 18 residues. CDR3 residues: CSVQGLAGGPGSYNEQFF. For the CDR3, the DNA is TGCAGCGTTCAAGGACTAGCGGGAGGCCCGGGGTCCTACAATGAGCAGTTCTTC.

This clone has just one count. The chain recombines TRBV29-1 with TRBJ1-1, with 8 bases identical to TRBD1. The CDR3 is 13 residues long. Losses at the gene ends were 7 bases for V and 5 bases for J; bases not matched to a gene: 9. From germline, CDR1 is SQVTM and CDR2 ANQGSEA. This CDR3 reads CSAAGTGFTEAFF. The CDR3 coding sequence is TGCAGCGCCGCCGGGACAGGTTTTACTGAAGCTTTCTTT.

The chain couples TRBV3-1 (or the pseudogene TRBV3-2) to TRBJ1-3, with 8 bases aligning to TRBD1. The germline CDR1 and CDR2 sequences are LGHDT and YNNKEL (reference sequence). V trimming: 5 bases; J trimming: 4 bases; junction bases outside the gene matches: 10. There are 16 residues in the CDR3. CDR3 residues: CASSETGTGSGNTIYF. For the CDR3, the DNA is TGTGCCAGCAGCGAAACCGGGACAGGCTCCGGAAACACCATATATTTT.

The DNA of the CDR3 is TGTGCCAGCACCCGAGATGGGCAATTATATAATTCACCCCTCCACTTT. Its translation: CASTRDGQLYNSPLHF. The chain links TRBV27 to TRBJ1-6; D gene uncertain. Germline CDR1 reads MNHEY; CDR2 reads SMNVEV (reference sequence). The CDR3 extends over 16 amino acids. V lost 7 bases to trimming and J lost 4 bases, with 17 bases between them.

This clone appeared a single time. The CDR3 DNA is TGTGCCAGCAGCCCTCGCTGGGGAGGCGGGCAGTACCGGGAACAGGAGCAGTACTTC. Its translation is CASSPRWGGGQYREQEQYF. The chain combines TRBV5-6 with TRBJ2-7, with D maybe TRBD2 (6 bases). Trimming pared 4 bases from V and 7 bases from J, leaving 33 bases between. The germline V gene encodes CDR1 SGHDT and CDR2 YYEEEE. The CDR3 sequence is 19 residues long.

This clone was detected once. The chain links TRBV19 to TRBJ2-2, with D possibly matching TRBD2 (6 bases). Germline CDR1 reads LNHDA; CDR2 reads SQIVND (reference sequence). The V gene lost 6 bases and the J gene lost 5 bases, with 16 bases spanning the gap. This CDR3 is 15 amino acids long. The DNA of the CDR3 is TGTGCCAGTAGGCCGCGGGGTTTGGATACCGGGGAGCTGTTTTTT. The encoded protein is CASRPRGLDTGELFF.

The V gene is TRBV18, the J gene TRBJ1-1; 9 positions agree with TRBD1. Germline V lookup: CDR1 KGHSH, CDR2 LQKENI. The J segment lost 3 bases and the V segment lost 8 bases, leaving 7 bases of the junction unmatched. This CDR3 spans 14 amino acids. The CDR3 DNA reads as TGTGCCAGCACAATGACAGGGGGAGACACTGAAGCTTTCTTT. The encoded protein is CASTMTGGDTEAFF.

The table lists this clone with a count of one. The chain couples TRBV11-3 to TRBJ2-7; tentative D call: TRBD1 (6 bases). Trimming removed 1 base at V and 0 bases at J, with 10 bases between. CDR1 is SGHNT, CDR2 YENEEA, per germline. The CDR3 covers 15 residues. The CDR3 reads CASSLGQDSSYEQYF. DNA for the CDR3: TGTGCCAGCAGCTTAGGACAGGACAGCTCCTACGAGCAGTACTTC.

This sequence joins TRBV12-3 or TRBV12-4 and TRBJ1-2, with TRBD1 matching over 8 bases. The V gene end was trimmed by 6 bases and the J gene end by 7 bases; junction bases not matched to a gene: 4. CDR3 length: 12 amino acids. For the CDR3, the DNA is TGTGCCAGCAGATCTACAGGGGGTGGCTACACCTTC. It yields the protein CASRSTGGGYTF.

This chain joins TRBV24-1 and TRBJ1-2, with no clear D. V lost 4 bases to trimming and J lost 6 bases, with 11 bases between them. The germline V gene encodes CDR1 KGHDR and CDR2 SFDVKD. This CDR3 is 13 amino acids long. The CDR3 reads CATSDEVSNGYTF. DNA for the CDR3: TGTGCCACCAGTGACGAGGTTTCGAATGGCTACACCTTC.

The chain couples TRBV4-3 to TRBJ2-1, with D possibly matching TRBD1 (6 bases). This CDR3 has 15 residues. Trimming removed 6 bases from V and 0 bases from J, with 12 bases in between. CDR1 is LGHNA and CDR2 is YSLEER in the germline V gene. The CDR3 loop is CASSLQGSSYNEQFF. DNA for the CDR3: TGCGCCAGCAGTTTACAGGGAAGCTCCTACAATGAGCAGTTCTTC.